Below, one T cell receptor (beta chain) is given with its context. This specimen comes from a study of blood T cell repertoires in COVID-19. At the level of the study: Samples came from the United States, Italy and Spain, spanning acute and convalescent COVID-19. Nucleic acid was either cDNA or gDNA, and it came from T cells, B-cell-depleted T cells, or PBMCs.

Germline CDR1 reads LNHDA; CDR2 reads SQIVND (reference sequence). V was clipped by 4 bases and J by 5 bases; unmatched bases: 4. This CDR3 comprises 14 residues. Authors' analysis steps: Amplifying reference gene primers gave estimates of nucleated cell counts. Assay used: immunoSEQ multiplex PCR; TCRdb lists only in-frame clones, some missing. V and J calls and clone size follow that table, whereas D and trimming were derived from the DNA. The sample has over 20,000 clones; roughly 88% are singletons. The chain employs TRBV19 and TRBJ1-1, with 10 positions matching TRBD1. The sequence was obtained from a man between 65 and 85 years old with acute or convalescent COVID-19. What was sequenced was peripheral blood. In DNA form, the CDR3 reads TGTGCCAGTAGTAGACGACAGGGGGCGACTGAAGCTTTCTTT. It codes for CASSRRQGATEAFF.